Sequencing of this TCR beta chain was carried out in a study of response to subunit inactivated influenza vaccine. Concerning this clonotype: Its antigen remains unidentified.

Each CDR3 protein is one row after TCRdb ran MiXCR on the RT-PCR reads. The sample records some 800,000 distinct CDR3 sequences, about 20% being singletons. General study points: Each seasonal flu vaccination may recruit only limited new T cells, authors suggested.

The CDR3 consists of 16 residues. The junction had 11 bases not matched to a gene; V was cut back by 4 bases and J by 2 bases. The germline gives CDR1 SGHRS, CDR2 YFSETQ. This specimen consisted of PBMCs from blood, obtained more than 4 days after vaccination. The TCR was taken from a man aged 50-60 years who received an inactivated influenza vaccine. V gene TRBV5-1 combines with J gene TRBJ2-5, with 7 nucleotides matching TRBD1. CDR3 nucleotides: TGCGCCAGCAGCGCCTCCGGGACAGTAATTCAAGAGACCCAGTACTTC. Its protein is CASSASGTVIQETQYF.